The 23 T cell receptor beta chains presented below share a single source sample, sequenced in a study of graft-versus-host responses after intestinal transplantation. Tissue from the graft was processed to free its intraepithelial and lamina propria lymphocytes. This table comes from immunoSEQ multiplex PCR, and its TCRdb copy is limited to in-frame clones, with some not included. Counted here are more than 50,000 clones, about nine tenths occurring once; the ten biggest clones make up less than 2%. The sample here was ileum tissue, taken 350 to 400 days after transplant. These receptor sequences come from a human patient who received an intestinal transplant, so some T cells may come from the graft donor.

J is TRBJ1-1 and V is TRBV6-5; D gene unclear. This CDR3 spans 13 amino acids. The V gene's germline CDR1 is MNHEY and CDR2 SVGAGI. Between the trimmed V and J ends, which lost 2 bases and 12 bases, there was a span of 16 bases. CDR3 in amino acids: CASSYVVTAPPFF. The CDR3 coding sequence is TGTGCCAGCAGTTACGTCGTAACAGCCCCGCCTTTCTTT.

The rearrangement uses TRBV6-4 and TRBJ1-1, with D maybe TRBD1 (6 bases). The CDR3 has 14 residues. V was cut by 6 bases and J by 6 bases, with 17 bases left in between. The germline V gene encodes CDR1 MRHNA and CDR2 SNTAGT. CDR3 DNA sequence: TGTGCCAGCAGACGGGGGGCTAGAAGCTCTGAAGCTTTCTTT. Its translation: CASRRGARSSEAFF.

The V gene is TRBV28, the J gene TRBJ2-6, with a weak D call TRBD1 (6 bases). V lost 6 bases and J lost 0, with 6 bases in between. Germline V gene sequence: CDR1 MDHEN, CDR2 SYDVKM. This CDR3 comprises 14 residues. The CDR3 nucleotides read TGTGCCAGCAGGGACAGCTCTGGGGCCAACGTCCTGACTTTC. It encodes CASRDSSGANVLTF.

This clone was observed a handful of times. The V and J genes are TRBV28 and TRBJ2-5; 9 nucleotides align to TRBD1. CDR3 length equals 14 residues. Trimming cost V 5 bases and J 3 bases; bases outside gene matches: 4. Germline assignment: CDR1 MDHEN and CDR2 SYDVKM. CDR3 nucleotide sequence: TGTGCCAGCAGTGGGGACAGGGTTAAAGAGACCCAGTACTTC. Translation: CASSGDRVKETQYF.

This clone was seen only once. J is TRBJ2-5 and V is TRBV14; no firm D call. The DNA end is a closer match to TRBJ2-7, so the J assignment may be wrong. The CDR3 has 14 amino acids. Germline V CDR1 and CDR2: SGHDN, FVKESK. The DNA of the CDR3 is TGTGCCAGCAGCCTATCCGCTCTCTCCTACGAGCAGTACTTC. Protein product: CASSLSALSYEQYF.

The J gene is TRBJ2-5, the V gene TRBV6-1; 15 bases are a match to TRBD2. V shed 4 bases, J shed 5 bases, and the junction held 2 bases outside the gene matches. Germline CDR1 is MNHNS and CDR2 is SASEGT. This CDR3 comprises 15 residues. The CDR3 DNA follows: TGTGCCAGCAGTGGGACTAGCGGGGGGGCCGAGACCCAGTACTTC. This encodes CASSGTSGGAETQYF.

This chain connects TRBV6-7 to TRBJ1-4, with D hard to call. TRBV6-7 is an ORF for which the function is uncertain. Deletions cut 2 bases from V and 7 bases from J, with 11 bases between. The CDR3 extends over 14 amino acids. CDR3 bases: TGTGCCAGCAGTTACCAGGACCCCAGTGAAAAACTGTTTTTT. Amino acid sequence: CASSYQDPSEKLFF.

The V call is TRBV2, the J call TRBJ1-1; no reliable D call. In germline, CDR1 is SNHLY, CDR2 FYNNEI. The CDR3 covers 14 residues. V lost 4 bases and J 3 bases, leaving 12 bases between the germline ends. The CDR3 reads CASSVWGTDTEAFF. CDR3 DNA sequence: TGTGCCAGCAGTGTCTGGGGTACAGACACTGAAGCTTTCTTT.

The chain employs TRBV6-5 and TRBJ2-7, with 8 bases lining up with TRBD2. V trimming: 2 bases; J trimming: 4 bases; junction bases outside the gene matches: 7. Germline V gives CDR1 MNHEY, CDR2 SVGAGI. The CDR3 length is 15 residues. CDR3 sequence reads: CASSYGAGGLYEQYF. CDR3 bases: TGTGCCAGCAGTTACGGCGCGGGGGGCCTTTACGAGCAGTACTTC.

There are a few counts of this clone. The V call is TRBV7-9, the J call TRBJ2-5, with D possibly TRBD2 on 7 matching bases. The CDR3 contains 15 residues. V gave up 3 bases and J gave up 5 bases, with 16 bases separating them. Looked up from germline, CDR1 is SEHNR and CDR2 is FQNEAQ (reference sequence). CDR3 nucleotides: TGTGCCAGCAGCTTCGAGGGGGGGCAACTCGAGACCCAGTACTTC. It translates to CASSFEGGQLETQYF.

The chain couples TRBV4-1 to TRBJ1-5; 8 nucleotides align to TRBD1. Germline V gene sequence: CDR1 MGHRA, CDR2 YSYEKL. The ends lost 5 bases at V and 11 bases at J; junction bases unmatched: 14. CDR3 length: 15 residues. For the CDR3, the DNA is TGCGCCAGCAGCATAGAACAGGGGGTAGAGATGACCCAGCATTTT. Protein sequence: CASSIEQGVEMTQHF.

The chain links TRBV9 to TRBJ2-5, with 8 nucleotides matching TRBD2. The CDR3 extends over 14 amino acids. The V and J ends lost 3 bases and 4 bases, in that order; junction bases with no gene match: 5. The germline V gene has CDR1 SGDLS and CDR2 YYNGEE. CDR3 protein: CASSGYAGGETQYF. CDR3 nucleotides: TGTGCCAGCAGCGGTTACGCGGGGGGAGAGACCCAGTACTTC.

V and J are TRBV6-5 and TRBJ2-7; unclear D gene. Germline loops: CDR1 MNHEY, CDR2 SVGAGI. V lost 4 bases and J 5 bases, leaving 15 bases between the germline ends. CDR3 length: 14 amino acids. For the CDR3, the DNA is TGTGCCAGCAGTTCGTTTCGCCTTAGAAACGAGCAGTACTTC. Its protein is CASSSFRLRNEQYF.

The V call is TRBV6-1, the J call TRBJ2-3; D possibly corresponds to TRBD2 (7 bases). V dropped 1 base and J dropped 6 bases, with 14 bases sitting between them. The CDR3 extends over 15 amino acids. The V gene's germline CDR1 is MNHNS and CDR2 SASEGT. CDR3 DNA sequence: TGTGCCAGCAGTGAAGTCCAGGGAGGGGGGGATACGCAGTATTTT. Translating gives CASSEVQGGGDTQYF.

This clone was detected once. The rearrangement links TRBV5-5 to TRBJ1-5; a weak D match, TRBD1 (6 bases). CDR3 length: 14 residues. Looked up from germline, CDR1 is SGHKS and CDR2 is YYEKEE (reference sequence). V lost 3 bases, J lost 7 bases, and 14 bases lay in between. The CDR3 loop reads CASSWGALRQPQHF. DNA for the CDR3: TGTGCCAGCAGCTGGGGGGCCCTGAGGCAGCCCCAGCATTTT.

V gene TRBV9 combines with J gene TRBJ2-7; 10 bases match TRBD2. The CDR3 extends over 16 amino acids. The germline gives CDR1 SGDLS, CDR2 YYNGEE. The junction had 3 bases not matched to a gene; V was cut back by 0 bases and J by 0 bases. The CDR3 region is CASSVEAGGLSYEQYF. CDR3 coding DNA: TGTGCCAGCAGCGTAGAAGCGGGAGGGCTCTCCTACGAGCAGTACTTC. The variable domain in full, with the rest retrieved from reference TRBV9 and TRBJ2-7, is DSGVTQTPKHLITATGQRVTLRCSPRSGDLSVYWYQQSLDQGLQFLIQYYNGEERAKGNILERFSAQQFPDLHSELNLSSLELGDSALYFCASSVEAGGLSYEQYFGPGTRLTVT.

The chain links TRBV7-2 to TRBJ1-2; D unresolved. The CDR3 spans 12 residues. CDR1 is SGHTA, CDR2 FQGNSA, per germline. Trimming shortened V by 1 base and J by 3 bases, and 3 bases separated the two germline ends. The CDR3 loop is CASSLGDYGYTF. CDR3 coding DNA: TGTGCCAGCAGCTTAGGTGACTATGGCTACACCTTC.

This chain connects TRBV4-1 to TRBJ2-7; TRBD2 matches 9 bases. The CDR3 has 16 amino acids. Germline V gene lookup returns CDR1 MGHRA and CDR2 YSYEKL. The J segment lost 1 base and the V segment lost 1 base, leaving 5 bases of the junction unmatched. The CDR3 loop is CASSQVASGDSYEQYF. The CDR3 DNA follows: TGCGCCAGCAGCCAAGTAGCTAGCGGGGATTCCTACGAGCAGTACTTC.

The chain uses TRBV18 and TRBJ1-1, with D hard to call. The V end was cut by 0 bases, the J end by 5 bases, with 10 bases between. Germline-derived CDR1 and CDR2 are KGHSH and LQKENI. The CDR3 length is 14 residues. The CDR3 sequence: CASSPPAGRTEAFF. CDR3 coding DNA: TGTGCCAGCTCACCACCGGCGGGAAGGACTGAAGCTTTCTTT.

The chain couples TRBV10-2 to TRBJ2-5, with TRBD1 matching 7 bases. Germline trimming cut 2 bases from V and 4 bases from J; bases unmatched to any gene: 7. The CDR3 has 15 amino acids. Germline lookup yields CDR1 WSHSY and CDR2 SAAADI. As DNA, the CDR3 is TGCGCCAGCAGTGAGGTAGGGGGCTATGGAGAGACCCAGTACTTC. Protein: CASSEVGGYGETQYF.

The CDR3 loop is CASKPSGVSNTEAFF. The CDR3 bases are TGTGCCAGCAAACCCAGTGGAGTCTCGAACACTGAAGCTTTCTTT. The chain is built from TRBV6-5 and TRBJ1-1; D call uncertain. The CDR3 is made up of 15 amino acids. CDR1 and CDR2 from the germline V gene are MNHEY and SVGAGI. The V end was cut by 7 bases, the J end by 1 base, with 16 bases between.

The chain carries TRBV4-1 and TRBJ1-1; D possibly corresponds to TRBD1 (6 bases). The germline V gene has CDR1 MGHRA and CDR2 YSYEKL. This CDR3 contains 13 residues. Trimming cost V 0 bases and J 8 bases, with 10 bases left between them. CDR3 nucleotide sequence: TGCGCCAGCAGCCAAGACAGGGGTATGGAAGCTTTCTTT. Its protein is CASSQDRGMEAFF.

This clone came up once. The V call is TRBV27, the J call TRBJ2-7; the D is unclear. Trimming removed 4 bases at V and 3 bases at J, with 16 bases between. Germline values: CDR1 MNHEY, CDR2 SMNVEV (reference sequence). CDR3 length equals 15 residues. Here the CDR3 reads CASSSDERAIYEQYF. The CDR3 nucleotides read TGTGCCAGCAGTTCCGATGAAAGAGCCATCTACGAGCAGTACTTC.